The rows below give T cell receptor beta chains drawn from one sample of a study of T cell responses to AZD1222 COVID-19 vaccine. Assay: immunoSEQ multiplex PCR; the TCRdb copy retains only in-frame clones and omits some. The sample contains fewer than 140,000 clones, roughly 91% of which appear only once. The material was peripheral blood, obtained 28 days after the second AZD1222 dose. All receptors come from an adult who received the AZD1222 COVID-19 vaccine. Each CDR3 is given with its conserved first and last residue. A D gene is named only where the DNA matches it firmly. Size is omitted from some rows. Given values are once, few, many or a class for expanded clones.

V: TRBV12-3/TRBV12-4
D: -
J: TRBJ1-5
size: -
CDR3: CASSFSNQPQHF
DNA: TGTGCCAGCAGTTTTAGCAATCAGCCCCAGCATTTT

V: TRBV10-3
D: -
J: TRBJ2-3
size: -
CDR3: CAISESGTSEPTDTQYF
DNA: TGTGCCATCAGTGAGTCCGGGACTTCTGAACCCACAGATACGCAGTATTTT

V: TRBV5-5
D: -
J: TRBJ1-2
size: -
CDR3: CASSLATGNYGYTF
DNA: TGTGCCAGCAGCTTGGCCACAGGGAACTATGGCTACACCTTC

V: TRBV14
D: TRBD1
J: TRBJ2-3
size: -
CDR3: CASSLDRGPPTFYTQYF
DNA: TGTGCCAGCAGCCTTGACAGGGGGCCGCCCACATTTTATACGCAGTATTTT

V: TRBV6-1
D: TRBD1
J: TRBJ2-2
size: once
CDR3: CASSGTENTGELFF
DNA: TGTGCCAGCAGCGGGACAGAGAACACCGGGGAGCTGTTTTTT

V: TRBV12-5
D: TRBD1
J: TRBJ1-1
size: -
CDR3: CASGLVTGGGRTEAFF
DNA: TGTGCTAGTGGTTTGGTGACAGGGGGCGGGAGGACTGAAGCTTTCTTT

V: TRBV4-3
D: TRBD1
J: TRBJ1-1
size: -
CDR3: CASSRDRVTEAFF
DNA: TGCGCCAGCAGCCGCGACAGGGTCACTGAAGCTTTCTTT

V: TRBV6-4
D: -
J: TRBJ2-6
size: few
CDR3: CASSESSGANVLTF
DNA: TGTGCCAGCAGTGAGAGCTCTGGGGCCAACGTCCTGACTTTC

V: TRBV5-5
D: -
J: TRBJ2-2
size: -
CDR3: CASSPRGASNTGELFF
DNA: TGTGCCAGTTCCCCTCGGGGGGCCTCGAACACCGGGGAGCTGTTTTTT

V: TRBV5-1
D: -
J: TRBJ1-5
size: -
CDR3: CASSSGVTPNQPQHF
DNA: TGCGCCAGCAGCTCGGGGGTCACCCCAAATCAGCCCCAGCATTTT

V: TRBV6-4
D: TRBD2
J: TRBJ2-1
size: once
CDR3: CASSVLAGYNEQFF
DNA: TGTGCCAGCAGTGTTCTAGCGGGTTACAATGAGCAGTTCTTC

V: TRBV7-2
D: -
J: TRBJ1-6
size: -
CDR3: CASSLVVSGPGGSPLHF
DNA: TGTGCCAGCAGCTTAGTAGTATCTGGGCCAGGCGGTTCACCCCTCCACTTT

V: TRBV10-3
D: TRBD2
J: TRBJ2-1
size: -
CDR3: CAIRGGDYNEQFF
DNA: TGTGCCATCAGGGGAGGGGATTACAATGAGCAGTTCTTC

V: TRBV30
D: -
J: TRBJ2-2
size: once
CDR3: CAWSTSSTGELFF
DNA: TGTGCCTGGAGTACTTCCTCCACCGGGGAGCTGTTTTTT

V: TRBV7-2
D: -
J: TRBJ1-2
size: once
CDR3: CASSSGRILNYGYTF
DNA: TGTGCCAGCAGCTCCGGACGCATCCTCAATTATGGCTACACCTTC

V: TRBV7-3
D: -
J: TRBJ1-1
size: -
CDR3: CASSNSGPTFMNTEAFF
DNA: TGTGCCAGCAGCAACTCCGGGCCGACCTTTATGAACACTGAAGCTTTCTTT

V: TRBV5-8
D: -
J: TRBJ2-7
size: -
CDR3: CASSFFSGTSYEQYF
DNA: TGTGCCAGCAGCTTTTTCTCCGGGACAAGCTACGAGCAGTACTTC

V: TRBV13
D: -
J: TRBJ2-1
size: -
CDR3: CASSPPASSYNEQFF
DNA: TGTGCCAGCAGCCCACCAGCGAGCTCCTACAATGAGCAGTTCTTC

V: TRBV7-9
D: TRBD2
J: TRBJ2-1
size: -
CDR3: CASSLRTSGGGLAQFF
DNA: TGTGCCAGCAGCCTTCGGACTAGCGGGGGGGGCTTGGCGCAGTTCTTC

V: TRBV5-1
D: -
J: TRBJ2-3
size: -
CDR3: CASTDLSGTSTDTQYF
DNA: TGCGCCAGCACAGATCTTAGCGGCACTAGCACAGATACGCAGTATTTT

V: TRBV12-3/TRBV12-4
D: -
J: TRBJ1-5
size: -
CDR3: CASSSGFNQPQHF
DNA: TGTGCCAGCAGTTCAGGGTTTAATCAGCCCCAGCATTTT

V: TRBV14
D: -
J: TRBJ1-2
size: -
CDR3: CASSQVVGRGYTF
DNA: TGTGCCAGCAGCCAAGTCGTAGGTAGAGGCTACACCTTC

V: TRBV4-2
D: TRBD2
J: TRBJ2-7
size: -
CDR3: CASSQALRASGGAPYEQYF
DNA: TGTGCCAGCAGCCAAGCCTTACGAGCTAGCGGGGGGGCCCCCTACGAGCAGTACTTC

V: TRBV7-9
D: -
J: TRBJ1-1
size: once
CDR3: CASSLTTPGAFF
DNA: TGTGCCAGCAGCCTCACCACGCCTGGAGCTTTCTTT

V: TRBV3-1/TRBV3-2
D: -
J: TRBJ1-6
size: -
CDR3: CASSPKGSPLHF
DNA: TGTGCCAGCAGTCCTAAAGGTTCACCCCTCCACTTT

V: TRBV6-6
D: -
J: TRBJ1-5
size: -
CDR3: CASSYGGNPNQPQHF
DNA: TGTGCCAGCAGTTACGGGGGGAACCCTAATCAGCCCCAGCATTTT

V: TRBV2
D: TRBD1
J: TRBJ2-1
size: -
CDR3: CASAGQGINEQFF
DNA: TGTGCCAGCGCGGGACAGGGAATCAATGAGCAGTTCTTC

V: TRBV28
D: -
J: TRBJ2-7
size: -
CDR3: CASSLLREQYF
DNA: TGTGCCAGCAGTTTACTTCGCGAGCAGTACTTC

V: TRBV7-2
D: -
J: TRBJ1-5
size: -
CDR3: CASSLGGDQPQHF
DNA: TGTGCCAGCAGCTTAGGCGGGGATCAGCCCCAGCATTTT

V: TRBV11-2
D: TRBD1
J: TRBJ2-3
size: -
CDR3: CASSLDRGDTQYF
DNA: TGTGCCAGCAGCTTAGACAGGGGGGATACGCAGTATTTT

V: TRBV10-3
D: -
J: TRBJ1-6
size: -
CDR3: CAMRAGSNSPLHF
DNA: TGTGCCATGAGGGCAGGTTCGAATTCACCCCTCCACTTT

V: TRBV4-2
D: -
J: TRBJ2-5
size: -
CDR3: CASSQDSVMASPPQETQYF
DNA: TGTGCCAGCAGCCAAGATTCTGTGATGGCCTCCCCACCCCAAGAGACCCAGTACTTC

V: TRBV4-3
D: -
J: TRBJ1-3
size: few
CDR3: CASSQENRGNTIYF
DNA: TGCGCCAGCAGCCAAGAAAATCGAGGAAACACCATATATTTT

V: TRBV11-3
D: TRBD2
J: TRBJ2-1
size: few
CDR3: CASSTGLAGGREQFF
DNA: TGTGCCAGCAGCACCGGACTAGCGGGGGGGCGTGAGCAGTTCTTC

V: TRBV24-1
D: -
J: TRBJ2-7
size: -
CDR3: CATSATVGGGIDEQYF
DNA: TGTGCCACCAGTGCCACAGTAGGAGGGGGCATCGACGAGCAGTACTTC

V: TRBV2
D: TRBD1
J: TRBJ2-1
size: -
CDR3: CASGQGQGASEQFF
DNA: TGTGCCAGCGGGCAAGGACAGGGGGCTAGTGAGCAGTTCTTC

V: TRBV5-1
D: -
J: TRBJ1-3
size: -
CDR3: CASSLGSGTTSSGNTIYF
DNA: TGCGCCAGCAGCTTGGGATCCGGGACAACAAGCTCTGGAAACACCATATATTTT

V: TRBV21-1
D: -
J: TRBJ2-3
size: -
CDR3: CASSTLTDTQYF
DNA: TGTGCCAGCAGCACCTTAACAGATACGCAGTATTTT

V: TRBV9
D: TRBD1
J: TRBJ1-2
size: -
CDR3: CASSGLGQGARPYTF
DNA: TGTGCCAGCAGCGGACTTGGACAGGGGGCGCGTCCCTACACCTTC

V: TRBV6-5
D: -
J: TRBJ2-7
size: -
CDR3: CASSSKIDWSSYEQYF
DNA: TGTGCCAGCAGTTCTAAAATAGACTGGAGCTCCTACGAGCAGTACTTC

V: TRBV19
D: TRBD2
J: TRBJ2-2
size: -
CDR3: CATWTSGGANTGELFF
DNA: TGTGCCACCTGGACTAGCGGGGGGGCCAACACCGGGGAGCTGTTTTTT

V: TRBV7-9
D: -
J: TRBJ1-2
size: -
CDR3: CASSLASSNYGYTF
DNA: TGTGCCAGCAGCCTCGCCTCCTCTAACTATGGCTACACCTTC

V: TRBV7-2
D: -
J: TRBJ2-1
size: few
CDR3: CASSLVLLRERGYNEQFF
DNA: TGTGCCAGCAGCTTAGTTCTTCTCCGCGAGAGGGGTTACAATGAGCAGTTCTTC

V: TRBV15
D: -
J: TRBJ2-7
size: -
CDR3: CATSPSEYEQYF
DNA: TGTGCCACCAGTCCTAGCGAATACGAGCAGTACTTC

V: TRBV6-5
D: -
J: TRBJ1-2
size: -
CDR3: CASSTFSRAGYGYTF
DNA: TGTGCCAGCAGTACTTTCTCGAGGGCGGGCTATGGCTACACCTTC

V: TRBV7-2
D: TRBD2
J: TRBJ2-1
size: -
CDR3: CASSFLPSGGRDNEQFF
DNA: TGTGCCAGCAGCTTTTTACCGAGCGGGGGAAGGGACAATGAGCAGTTCTTC

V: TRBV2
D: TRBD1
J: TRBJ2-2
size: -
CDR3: CALGTGGTGELFF
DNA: TGTGCCCTGGGGACAGGGGGCACCGGGGAGCTGTTTTTT

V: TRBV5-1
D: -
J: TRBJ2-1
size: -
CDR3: CASSLTSGSQRGGNEQFF
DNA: TGCGCCAGCAGCCTCACCTCGGGGAGCCAAAGGGGAGGTAATGAGCAGTTCTTC

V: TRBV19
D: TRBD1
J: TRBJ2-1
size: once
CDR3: CASSIGTGVGNEQFF
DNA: TGTGCCAGTAGTATCGGGACAGGGGTAGGAAATGAGCAGTTCTTC

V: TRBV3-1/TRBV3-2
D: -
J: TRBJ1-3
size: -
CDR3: CASSRGGGERDTIYF
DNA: TGTGCCAGCAGCCGCGGCGGAGGGGAAAGGGACACCATATATTTT

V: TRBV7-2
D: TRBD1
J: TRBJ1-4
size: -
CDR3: CASSLYRGALGELFF
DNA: TGTGCCAGCAGCTTGTACAGGGGAGCATTGGGGGAACTGTTTTTT

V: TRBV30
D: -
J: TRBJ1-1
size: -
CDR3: CAWNIAGGWNTEAFF
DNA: TGTGCCTGGAACATAGCCGGGGGATGGAACACTGAAGCTTTCTTT

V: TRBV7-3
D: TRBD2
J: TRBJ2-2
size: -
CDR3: CASSPTSGGWGGTGELFF
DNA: TGTGCCAGCAGCCCGACTAGCGGGGGCTGGGGGGGCACCGGGGAGCTGTTTTTT

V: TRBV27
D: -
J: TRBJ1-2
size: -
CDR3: CASSPEGNYGYTF
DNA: TGTGCCAGCAGTCCGGAGGGAAACTATGGCTACACCTTC

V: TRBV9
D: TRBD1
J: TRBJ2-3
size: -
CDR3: CASSARQGSDTQYF
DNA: TGTGCCAGCAGCGCGCGACAGGGATCGGATACGCAGTATTTT

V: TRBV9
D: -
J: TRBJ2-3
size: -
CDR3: CASSVAGNTDTQYF
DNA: TGTGCCAGCAGCGTAGCGGGAAACACAGATACGCAGTATTTT

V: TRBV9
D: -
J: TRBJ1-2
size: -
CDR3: CASSGTLGYGYTF
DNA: TGTGCCAGCAGCGGGACACTTGGCTATGGCTACACCTTC